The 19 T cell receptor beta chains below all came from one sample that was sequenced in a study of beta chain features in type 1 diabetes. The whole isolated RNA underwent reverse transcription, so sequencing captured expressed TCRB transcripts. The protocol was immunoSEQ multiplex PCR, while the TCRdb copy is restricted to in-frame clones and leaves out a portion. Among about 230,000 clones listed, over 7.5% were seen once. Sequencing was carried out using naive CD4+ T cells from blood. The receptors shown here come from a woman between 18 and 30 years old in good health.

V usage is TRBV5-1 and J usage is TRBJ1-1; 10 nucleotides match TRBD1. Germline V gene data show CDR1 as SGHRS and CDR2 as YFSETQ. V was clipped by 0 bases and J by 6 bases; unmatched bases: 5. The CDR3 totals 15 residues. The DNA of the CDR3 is TGCGCCAGCAGCTTGGCCGGACAGGGGGAATCTGAAGCTTTCTTT. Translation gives CASSLAGQGESEAFF.

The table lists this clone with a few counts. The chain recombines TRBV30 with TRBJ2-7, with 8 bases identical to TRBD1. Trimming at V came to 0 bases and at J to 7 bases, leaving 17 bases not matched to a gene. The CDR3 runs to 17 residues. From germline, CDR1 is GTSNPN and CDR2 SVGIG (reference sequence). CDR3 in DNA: TGTGCCTGGAGTGTCCTCAGGGGGCCCTTCACCCCAGTGGAGCAGTACTTC. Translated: CAWSVLRGPFTPVEQYF. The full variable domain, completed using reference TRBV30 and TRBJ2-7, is SQTIHQWPATLVQPVGSPLSLECTVEGTSNPNLYWYRQAAGRGLQLLFYSVGIGQISSEVPQNLSASRPQDRQFILSSKKLLLSDSGFYLCAWSVLRGPFTPVEQYFGPGTRLTVT.

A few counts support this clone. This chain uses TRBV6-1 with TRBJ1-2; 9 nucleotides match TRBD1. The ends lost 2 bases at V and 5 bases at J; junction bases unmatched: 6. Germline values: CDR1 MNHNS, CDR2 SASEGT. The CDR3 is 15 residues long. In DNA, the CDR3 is TGTGCCAGCAGTGAAATCGGGACAGGGACTTATGGCTACACCTTC. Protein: CASSEIGTGTYGYTF.

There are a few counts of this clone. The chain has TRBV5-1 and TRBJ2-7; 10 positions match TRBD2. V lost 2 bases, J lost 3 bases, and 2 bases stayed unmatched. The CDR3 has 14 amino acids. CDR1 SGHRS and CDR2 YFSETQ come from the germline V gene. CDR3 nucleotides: TGCGCCAGCAGCTTCCTAGCGGGGGTCTACGAGCAGTACTTC. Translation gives CASSFLAGVYEQYF.

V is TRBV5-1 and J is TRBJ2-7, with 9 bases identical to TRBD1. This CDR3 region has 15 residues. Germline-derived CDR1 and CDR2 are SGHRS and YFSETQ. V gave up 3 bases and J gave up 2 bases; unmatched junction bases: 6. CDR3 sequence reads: CASSSPDRGTYEQYF. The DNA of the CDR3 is TGCGCCAGCAGCTCACCGGACAGGGGAACCTACGAGCAGTACTTC.

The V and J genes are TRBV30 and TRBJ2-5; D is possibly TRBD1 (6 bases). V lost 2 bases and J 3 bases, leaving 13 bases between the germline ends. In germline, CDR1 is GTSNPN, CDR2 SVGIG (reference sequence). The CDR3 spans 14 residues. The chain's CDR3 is CAWSLGGVEETQYF. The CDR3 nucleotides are TGTGCCTGGAGTCTAGGGGGAGTAGAAGAGACCCAGTACTTC.

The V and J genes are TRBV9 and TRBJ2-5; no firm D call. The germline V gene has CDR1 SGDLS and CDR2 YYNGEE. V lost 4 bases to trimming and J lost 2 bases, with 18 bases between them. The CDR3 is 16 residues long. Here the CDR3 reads CASSPSPGRLQETQYF. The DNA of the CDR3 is TGTGCCAGCAGCCCCAGCCCGGGTAGGCTACAAGAGACCCAGTACTTC.

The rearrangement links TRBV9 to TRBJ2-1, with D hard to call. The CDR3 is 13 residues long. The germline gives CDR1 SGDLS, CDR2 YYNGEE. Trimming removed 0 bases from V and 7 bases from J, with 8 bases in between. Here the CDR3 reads CASSVGPENEQFF. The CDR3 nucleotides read TGTGCCAGCAGCGTAGGGCCGGAGAATGAGCAGTTCTTC.

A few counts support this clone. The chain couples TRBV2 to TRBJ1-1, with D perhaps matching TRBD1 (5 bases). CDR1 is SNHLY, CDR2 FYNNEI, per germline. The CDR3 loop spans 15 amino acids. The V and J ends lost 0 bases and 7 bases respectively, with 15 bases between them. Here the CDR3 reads CASSEALPGGDEAFF. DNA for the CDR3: TGTGCCAGCAGTGAAGCGCTTCCCGGAGGGGATGAAGCTTTCTTT.

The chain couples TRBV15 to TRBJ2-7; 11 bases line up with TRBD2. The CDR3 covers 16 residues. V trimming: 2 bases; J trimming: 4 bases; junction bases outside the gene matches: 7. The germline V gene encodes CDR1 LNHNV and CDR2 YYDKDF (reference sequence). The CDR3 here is CATSRHTSGRLYEQYF. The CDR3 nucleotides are TGTGCCACCAGCAGACACACTAGCGGGAGATTGTACGAGCAGTACTTC.

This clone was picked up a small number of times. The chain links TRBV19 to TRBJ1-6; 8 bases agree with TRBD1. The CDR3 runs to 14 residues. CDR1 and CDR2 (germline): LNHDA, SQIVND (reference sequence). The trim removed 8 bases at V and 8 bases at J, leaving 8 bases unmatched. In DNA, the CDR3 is TGTGCCAGTCGAGACAGGGGAGGACATTCACCCCTCCACTTT. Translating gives CASRDRGGHSPLHF.

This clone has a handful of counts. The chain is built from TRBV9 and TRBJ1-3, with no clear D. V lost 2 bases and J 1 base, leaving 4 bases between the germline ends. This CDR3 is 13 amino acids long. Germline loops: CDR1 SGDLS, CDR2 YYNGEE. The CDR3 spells CASSVASGNTIYF. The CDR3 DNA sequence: TGTGCCAGCAGCGTGGCATCTGGAAACACCATATATTTT. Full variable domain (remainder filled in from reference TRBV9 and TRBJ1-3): DSGVTQTPKHLITATGQRVTLRCSPRSGDLSVYWYQQSLDQGLQFLIQYYNGEERAKGNILERFSAQQFPDLHSELNLSSLELGDSALYFCASSVASGNTIYFGEGSWLTVV.

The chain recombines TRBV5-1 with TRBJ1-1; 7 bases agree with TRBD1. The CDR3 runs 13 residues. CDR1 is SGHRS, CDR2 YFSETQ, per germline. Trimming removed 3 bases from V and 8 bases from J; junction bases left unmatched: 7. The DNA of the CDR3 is TGCGCCAGCAGCTCGCGACAGGGAGCAGAAGCTTTCTTT. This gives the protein CASSSRQGAEAFF.

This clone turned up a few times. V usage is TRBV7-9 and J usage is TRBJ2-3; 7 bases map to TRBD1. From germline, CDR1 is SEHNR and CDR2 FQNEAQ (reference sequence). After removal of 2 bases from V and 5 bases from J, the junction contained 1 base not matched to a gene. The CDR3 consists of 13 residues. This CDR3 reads CASSLRQGDTQYF. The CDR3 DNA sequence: TGTGCCAGCAGCTTAAGACAGGGAGATACGCAGTATTTT.

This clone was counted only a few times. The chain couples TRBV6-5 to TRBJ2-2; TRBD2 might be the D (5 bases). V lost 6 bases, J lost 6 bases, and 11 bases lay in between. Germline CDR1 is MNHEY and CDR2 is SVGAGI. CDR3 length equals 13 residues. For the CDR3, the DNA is TGTGCCAGCAGCAAAACTAGGGCCGGGGAGCTGTTTTTT. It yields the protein CASSKTRAGELFF.

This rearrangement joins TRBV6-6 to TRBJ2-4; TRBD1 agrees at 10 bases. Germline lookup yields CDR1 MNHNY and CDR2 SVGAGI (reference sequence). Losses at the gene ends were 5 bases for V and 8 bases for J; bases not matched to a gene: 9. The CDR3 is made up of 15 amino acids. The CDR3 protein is CASSRPGQGWDIQYF. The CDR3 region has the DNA TGTGCCAGCAGTCGCCCGGGACAGGGGTGGGACATTCAGTACTTC.

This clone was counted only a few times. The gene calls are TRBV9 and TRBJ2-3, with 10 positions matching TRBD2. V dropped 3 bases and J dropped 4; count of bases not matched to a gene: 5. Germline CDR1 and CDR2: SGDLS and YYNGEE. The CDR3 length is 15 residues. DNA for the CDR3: TGTGCCAGCAGCGAAACTAGCGGGGTCCCAGATACGCAGTATTTT. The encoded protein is CASSETSGVPDTQYF.

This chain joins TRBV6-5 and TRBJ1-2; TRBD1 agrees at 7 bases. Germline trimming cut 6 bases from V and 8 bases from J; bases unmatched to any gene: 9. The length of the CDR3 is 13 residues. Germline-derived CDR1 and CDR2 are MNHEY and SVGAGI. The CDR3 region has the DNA TGTGCCAGCAGACCGACAGGGACGGGAGGCTACACCTTC. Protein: CASRPTGTGGYTF.

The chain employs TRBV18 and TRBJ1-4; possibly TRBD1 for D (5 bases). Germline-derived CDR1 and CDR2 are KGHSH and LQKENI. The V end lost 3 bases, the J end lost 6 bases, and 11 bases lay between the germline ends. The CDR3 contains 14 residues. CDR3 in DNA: TGTGCCAGCTCACCGCGCGGGACGGATGAAAAACTGTTTTTT. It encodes CASSPRGTDEKLFF.